The 8 T cell receptor beta chains presented below share a single source sample, sequenced in a study of T cells expressing NK-cell markers. From its re-call of the 5' RACE reads, TCRdb lists each CDR3 protein once, without DNA. Its clone listing holds 350,000 to 450,000 distinct CDR3 sequences. The sequenced sample consisted of blood T cells: a sorted CD56 or NKG2C T cell subset, CD4+ or CD8+ T cells, or bulk PBMC T cells (not recorded which). Source of these receptors: a man aged 18 to 69 in good health.

This rearrangement joins TRBV7-2 to TRBJ2-1; TCRdb's D call of TRBD2 is untestable without DNA. The CDR3 is 16 amino acids. CDR1 SGHTA and CDR2 FQGNSA come from the germline V gene. CDR3 region: CASSLASGGVDNEQFF.

The V call is TRBV4-2, the J call TRBJ2-7; TCRdb lists TRBD2, though no DNA is available to test this call. Germline V gene sequence: CDR1 LGHNA, CDR2 YNFKEQ. CDR3 length equals 16 residues. The CDR3 reads CASSRQRGGEGYEQYF.

The chain couples TRBV30 to TRBJ2-1; TCRdb's D call, TRBD2, is unchecked because there is no DNA. The CDR3 loop spans 15 amino acids. Germline values: CDR1 GTSNPN, CDR2 SVGIG (reference sequence). The CDR3 protein is CAWMIPGLAYNEQFF.

The chain uses TRBV5-1 and TRBJ2-7; TCRdb lists TRBD1, though no DNA is available to test this call. The CDR3 length is 15 residues. Germline-derived CDR1 and CDR2 are SGHRS and YFSETQ. CDR3 sequence reads: CASSLYRGATYEQYF.

The chain combines TRBV18 with TRBJ1-5; lacking DNA, the TRBD1 call made by TCRdb goes unchecked. Germline values: CDR1 KGHSH, CDR2 LQKENI. The CDR3 has 14 amino acids. The CDR3 region is CASSPGTAPQPQHF.

The gene calls are TRBV7-3 and TRBJ2-3; the D call from TCRdb, TRBD1, cannot be confirmed without DNA. The CDR3 consists of 15 residues. CDR1 SGHTA and CDR2 FQGTGA come from the germline V gene. The CDR3 sequence: CASSPGTLRTDTQYF.

This sequence joins TRBV20-1 and TRBJ2-5. CDR1 and CDR2 from the germline V gene are DFQATT and SNEGSKA (reference sequence). The CDR3 sequence is 14 residues long. CDR3 sequence: CSAREVKGQETQYF.

V and J are TRBV7-7 and TRBJ1-4. Germline CDR1 SSHAT, CDR2 FNYEAQ (reference sequence). The CDR3 runs 15 residues. The CDR3 protein is CASSLNGGWGEKLFF.